This TCR beta chain was recorded in a study of blood T cells in healthy people across ages. Germline V gene lookup returns CDR1 DFQATT and CDR2 SNEGSKA (reference sequence). Trimming cost V 3 bases and J 5 bases, with 20 bases left between them. This CDR3 is 16 amino acids long. PCR was performed a second time for about 7 to 12 cycles using a sample-barcoded 5' primer and a J-beta primer mix. A single record per CDR3 protein comes from TCRdb applying MiXCR to the 5' RACE reads. In the table there are about 640,000 distinct CDR3 sequences, 58% of which are singletons. V gene TRBV20-1 combines with J gene TRBJ2-1; D is possibly TRBD2 (6 bases). The sample comprised blood. The TCR comes from a man aged 60-69 years in good health. The CDR3 is CSASESTGGRNNEQFF. The CDR3 DNA sequence: TGCAGTGCTAGCGAGTCTACTGGGGGGAGGAACAATGAGCAGTTCTTC.